This TCR beta chain was sequenced in a study of cytomegalovirus exposure and HLA in healthy donors. Study-wide findings and caveats: For most TCR beta V segments, an earlier analysis put the productive rate at about 87% or about 30% of the time.

Vbeta (60) and Jbeta (13) primers were used in the PCR. The protocol was immunoSEQ multiplex PCR, while the TCRdb copy is restricted to in-frame clones and leaves out a portion. This sample yields some 220,000 clones, of which about 80% are seen a single time; about 2.5% belongs to the top ten. This clone was counted between two and nine times. The antigen is unknown. The CDR3 sequence is 15 residues long. Per germline, CDR1 MDHEN and CDR2 SYDVKM. Trimming took off 4 bases at V and 8 bases at J, with 18 bases between the two ends. This receptor was identified in a woman in her sixties in good health and CMV-seropositive. Material for sequencing was PBMCs. The V and J genes are TRBV28 and TRBJ1-3; D uncertain. In DNA form, the CDR3 reads TGTGCCAGCAGTTCAAGGAGAACGCTTGGGTACACCATATATTTT. It is translated as CASSSRRTLGYTIYF.